The rows below give T cell receptor beta chains drawn from one sample of a study of T-cell reconstitution after alpha-beta-depleted transplantation in children. TCRdb redid the calling of the PCR reads with MiXCR, one entry per CDR3 protein. The sample contains 90,000 to 120,000 distinct CDR3 sequences, approximately 6.6% of which appear only once. Specimen: PBMCs, mostly from graft donor cells, collected 360 days after TCRalphabeta/CD19-depleted stem cell transplant. The receptors here all came from a male patient aged 2-10 years who had a stem cell transplant for acute lymphoblastic leukemia, so the T cells may come from the graft donor. Both conserved end residues are part of each CDR3. D genes are given only for firm matches. Clone size appears in some rows only: once, few, many, or a class for an expanded clone.

TRBJ2-5 | TRBV7-9 | many | TRBD1 | CASSFVLRDSQETQYF | TGTGCCAGCAGCTTCGTCTTAAGGGACAGTCAAGAGACCCAGTACTTC
TRBJ2-1 | TRBV7-9 | many | TRBD2 | CASSPWTRNDNEQFF | TGTGCCAGCAGCCCGTGGACTAGAAACGACAATGAGCAGTTCTTC
TRBJ2-2 | TRBV28 | many | TRBD1 | CATSPVWTGGSGELFF | TGTGCCACCTCCCCCGTGTGGACAGGGGGATCCGGGGAGCTGTTTTTT
TRBJ1-1 | TRBV6-2/TRBV6-3 | few | - | CASSYSRTGPRGTEAFF | TGTGCCAGCAGTTACTCCCGAACCGGGCCCAGGGGAACTGAAGCTTTCTTT
TRBJ2-7 | TRBV5-6 | many | - | CASSSSGRGKYEQYF | TGTGCCAGCAGCTCTTCTGGCAGGGGTAAATACGAGCAGTACTTC
TRBJ2-7 | TRBV5-1 | many | - | CASSFSTSLDEQYF | TGCGCCAGCAGCTTTAGTACCTCTTTGGACGAGCAGTACTTC
TRBJ2-7 | TRBV7-2 | many | TRBD2 | CASSLLAGTYEQYF | TGTGCCAGCAGCTTACTAGCGGGTACCTACGAGCAGTACTTC
TRBJ2-5 | TRBV5-1 | many | - | CASSRYGARKETQYF | TGCGCCAGCAGCAGATATGGGGCTCGAAAAGAGACCCAGTACTTC
TRBJ2-2 | TRBV24-1 | few | - | CATSDTPGELFF | TGTGCCACCAGTGATACGCCCGGGGAGCTGTTTTTT
TRBJ2-5 | TRBV10-3 | many | - | CAISESIGDTSFQETQYF | TGTGCCATCAGTGAGTCGATAGGGGACACCTCCTTCCAAGAGACCCAGTACTTC
TRBJ2-7 | TRBV5-1 | few | TRBD2 | CASSLVPGLATYEQYF | TGCGCCAGCAGCTTGGTCCCGGGACTAGCAACCTACGAGCAGTACTTC
TRBJ2-5 | TRBV5-5 | many | TRBD1 | CASSPTGGEKTQYF | TGTGCCAGCAGCCCTACAGGGGGCGAGAAGACCCAGTACTTC
TRBJ2-5 | TRBV5-1 | many | - | CASSFRGQETQYF | TGCGCCAGCAGCTTCCGAGGGCAAGAGACCCAGTACTTC
TRBJ2-4 | TRBV4-2 | many | - | CASSQVAGPKNIQYF | TGTGCCAGCAGCCAAGTTGCGGGACCCAAAAACATTCAGTACTTC
TRBJ2-3 | TRBV29-1 | many | TRBD1 | CSVPPLTGVGRDTQYF | TGCAGCGTCCCCCCTTTGACAGGGGTAGGTAGGGATACGCAGTATTTT
TRBJ1-1 | TRBV4-3 | many | - | CASSREQGLEAFF | TGCGCCAGCAGCCGAGAACAGGGACTTGAAGCTTTCTTT
TRBJ2-5 | TRBV28 | many | - | CASSSEAQYF | TGTGCCAGCAGTTCCGAGGCCCAGTACTTC
TRBJ1-1 | TRBV2 | - | TRBD1 | CASSDTGGGMNTEAFF | TGTGCCAGCAGTGATACAGGGGGCGGGATGAACACTGAAGCTTTCTTT
TRBJ2-2 | TRBV6-2/TRBV6-3 | many | - | CASTLGGLGELFF | TGTGCCAGCACCCTTGGAGGCTTGGGGGAGCTGTTTTTT
TRBJ2-1 | TRBV12-3/TRBV12-4 | many | TRBD2 | CASSLVSGGDEQFF | TGTGCCAGCAGTTTAGTTAGCGGGGGCGATGAGCAGTTCTTC
TRBJ2-7 | TRBV10-3 | medium-sized | TRBD2 | CAISVLAGAAYEQYF | TGTGCCATCAGTGTACTAGCGGGAGCCGCCTACGAGCAGTACTTC
TRBJ2-7 | TRBV7-9 | few | TRBD1 | CASSQRDRGSYEQYF | TGTGCCAGCAGCCAGAGGGACAGGGGGTCCTACGAGCAGTACTTC
TRBJ2-5 | TRBV6-2/TRBV6-3 | - | TRBD2 | CASSYGLAGGVETQYF | TGTGCCAGCAGTTACGGGCTAGCGGGAGGTGTGGAGACCCAGTACTTC
TRBJ1-1 | TRBV27 | - | TRBD1 | CASSPGQGLGTEAFF | TGTGCCAGCAGCCCGGGACAGGGTCTCGGCACTGAAGCTTTCTTT
TRBJ2-5 | TRBV6-2/TRBV6-3 | - | TRBD2 | CASILTGTSETQYF | TGTGCCAGCATCCTGACCGGGACTAGTGAGACCCAGTACTTC
TRBJ2-1 | TRBV7-9 | many | - | CASSSRTEGNEQFF | TGTGCCAGCAGCTCCCGGACAGAGGGCAATGAGCAGTTCTTC
TRBJ1-2 | TRBV28 | few | - | CASSLGSVSGYTF | TGTGCCAGCAGTTTGGGGAGCGTGAGTGGCTACACCTTC
TRBJ1-3 | TRBV6-5 | many | - | CASSYRRFSGNTIYF | TGTGCCAGCAGTTACCGGAGATTTTCTGGAAACACCATATATTTT
TRBJ2-2 | TRBV15 | many | - | CATSSAGELFF | TGTGCCACCTCCTCCGCCGGGGAGCTGTTTTTT
TRBJ2-3 | TRBV4-3 | many | TRBD2 | CASSQDLEGGSPFTDTQYF | TGCGCCAGCAGCCAAGATCTCGAGGGCGGGAGCCCCTTCACAGATACGCAGTATTTT
TRBJ2-5 | TRBV28 | many | TRBD1 | CASSLLGQGETQYF | TGTGCCAGCAGCCTATTGGGACAGGGTGAGACCCAGTACTTC
TRBJ2-2 | TRBV4-3 | - | - | CASQQDPRTGELFF | TGCGCCAGTCAACAAGATCCACGGACCGGGGAGCTGTTTTTT
TRBJ2-1 | TRBV7-9 | few | - | CASSLPGLNRNEQFF | TGTGCCAGCAGCTTACCCGGACTGAATCGCAATGAGCAGTTCTTC
TRBJ1-2 | TRBV13 | few | TRBD1 | CASSRDRDYGYTF | TGTGCCAGCAGCCGGGACAGGGACTATGGCTACACCTTC
TRBJ2-7 | TRBV7-9 | many | TRBD2 | CASSFPTSGGATYEQYF | TGTGCCAGCAGCTTCCCCACTAGCGGGGGTGCTACCTACGAGCAGTACTTC
TRBJ2-3 | TRBV7-9 | - | - | CTSSLAMPTSTDTQYF | TGTACCAGCAGCTTAGCCATGCCAACTAGCACAGATACGCAGTATTTT
TRBJ2-3 | TRBV7-9 | many | - | CASSPYRARGSTDTQYF | TGTGCCAGCAGCCCTTACCGGGCGAGGGGTAGCACAGATACGCAGTATTTT
TRBJ2-7 | TRBV27 | many | TRBD2 | CASSLSTARGEQYF | TGTGCCAGCAGTTTATCCACAGCGCGGGGGGAGCAGTACTTC
TRBJ2-3 | TRBV7-2 | - | - | CASSVHRTDTQYF | TGTGCCAGCAGCGTCCATCGCACAGATACGCAGTATTTT
TRBJ1-3 | TRBV28 | - | - | CASSLEGESSGNTIYF | TGTGCCAGCAGTTTAGAGGGTGAGAGCTCTGGAAACACCATATATTTT
TRBJ2-7 | TRBV27 | few | TRBD2 | CASSPSGRKDEQYF | TGTGCCAGCAGCCCCAGCGGGAGAAAGGACGAGCAGTACTTC
TRBJ1-4 | TRBV28 | few | - | CASRSDSLNEKLFF | TGTGCCAGCAGAAGCGACAGCCTTAATGAAAAACTGTTTTTT